The clone carrying this T cell receptor (beta chain) was observed a handful of times. The sample is drawn from a study of blood T cell repertoires in COVID-19. Overall study context: Acute and convalescent COVID-19 samples came from the United States, Italy and Spain.

CDR3 length: 17 amino acids. Looked up from germline, CDR1 is LNHNV and CDR2 is YYDKDF (reference sequence). Trimming cost V 4 bases and J 4 bases; bases outside gene matches: 15. This table comes from immunoSEQ multiplex PCR, and its TCRdb copy is limited to in-frame clones, with some not included. The data contain about 16,000 clones, over 75% of them singletons. This rearrangement joins TRBV15 to TRBJ1-2; TRBD1 agrees at 7 bases. Material: peripheral blood. The receptor was derived from a woman aged 65 to 85 with active COVID-19. In DNA form, the CDR3 reads TGTGCCACCAGCACCGATCGCCGGGGCGGGACAGTCTATGGCTACACCTTC. Protein: CATSTDRRGGTVYGYTF.